The 21 T cell receptor beta chains below come from one sample, sequenced in a study of blood T cell repertoires in COVID-19 (dated by TCRdb to the early 2020s). Library method: the immunoSEQ multiplex PCR assay. This immuneACCESS table, as held by TCRdb, lists in-frame sequences with V and J called but not all clones. Of the missing ones, under half trace to an unresolved V gene in checked studies; the others have no known cause. This sample gives over 50,000 clones in total; around nine tenths of them show up just once. 13% to 15% of the sample goes to the ten largest clones. Input material: peripheral blood. The receptor source for this set is a human donor with active COVID-19. The donor label of this sample is uncertain.

The J gene is TRBJ2-2, the V gene TRBV5-1; 9 bases are shared with TRBD1. This CDR3 region has 16 residues. Germline V CDR1 and CDR2: SGHRS, YFSETQ. The trim removed 1 base at V and 5 bases at J, leaving 6 bases unmatched. This chain's CDR3 is CASSLWGQGTTGELFF. The CDR3 DNA is TGCGCCAGCAGCTTGTGGGGACAGGGAACGACCGGGGAGCTGTTTTTT.

The V call is TRBV27, the J call TRBJ2-1, with a weak D call TRBD2 (6 bases). The CDR3 has 15 amino acids. Trimming pared 5 bases from V and 3 bases from J, leaving 14 bases between. CDR1 is MNHEY and CDR2 is SMNVEV in the germline V gene (reference sequence). The chain's CDR3 is CASSPGLHNYNEQFF. The CDR3 nucleotides read TGTGCCAGCAGTCCGGGACTCCACAACTACAATGAGCAGTTCTTC.

The V and J genes are TRBV11-2 and TRBJ1-2, with 9 bases identical to TRBD1. V was pared by 6 bases and J by 5 bases, with 10 bases of the junction left unmatched. The CDR3 sequence is 15 residues long. CDR1 SGHAT and CDR2 FQNNGV come from the germline V gene. For the CDR3, the DNA is TGTGCCAGCAGTCCGGGGGGGACAGGGCGTTATGGCTACACCTTC. Protein: CASSPGGTGRYGYTF.

The chain carries TRBV10-3 and TRBJ1-5, with D unresolved. Between the trimmed V and J ends, which lost 0 bases and 4 bases, there was a span of 13 bases. The CDR3 contains 16 residues. Germline loops: CDR1 ENHRY, CDR2 SYGVKD. The CDR3 spells CAISESKGGGNQPQHF. The CDR3 DNA sequence: TGTGCCATCAGTGAGTCGAAAGGAGGAGGGAATCAGCCCCAGCATTTT.

This chain uses TRBV18 with TRBJ2-7; no reliable D call. This CDR3 is built from 12 residues. Germline CDR1 KGHSH, CDR2 LQKENI. V was shortened by 5 bases and J by 2 bases, with 7 bases between the two germline ends. CDR3 in DNA: TGTGCCAGCTCATCGCAGACCTACGAGCAGTACTTC. Protein: CASSSQTYEQYF.

This clone showed up just a few times. V usage is TRBV2 and J usage is TRBJ2-7, with D perhaps TRBD1 (6 bases). V was cut by 6 bases and J by 5 bases, with 17 bases left in between. The CDR3 totals 14 residues. Germline V gene data show CDR1 as SNHLY and CDR2 as FYNNEI. The CDR3 region has the DNA TGTGCCAGCAGGCCAACAGGGTCCCCCCACGAGCAGTACTTC. Translation: CASRPTGSPHEQYF.

The chain uses TRBV9 and TRBJ1-2, with D unresolved. The CDR3 has 15 amino acids. CDR1 is SGDLS, CDR2 YYNGEE, per germline. Trimming took off 0 bases at V and 3 bases at J, with 12 bases between the two ends. CDR3 region: CASSVGGPSHYGYTF. CDR3 nucleotides: TGTGCCAGCAGCGTAGGAGGCCCGAGTCACTATGGCTACACCTTC.

V gene TRBV27 combines with J gene TRBJ2-3; TRBD1 matches at 8 bases. The ends lost 7 bases at V and 4 bases at J; junction bases unmatched: 7. Per the germline V gene, CDR1 is MNHEY and CDR2 is SMNVEV (reference sequence). There are 14 residues in the CDR3. DNA for the CDR3: TGTGCCAGCACCGTGGACAGGGACGCAGATACGCAGTATTTT. Protein product: CASTVDRDADTQYF.

This clone was observed a handful of times. CDR3 bases: TGTGCCAGCAGCCCCAGGAGGGACAGGAACACTGAAGCTTTCTTT. It encodes CASSPRRDRNTEAFF. The chain has TRBV13 and TRBJ1-1, with 7 bases identical to TRBD1. The trim removed 5 bases at V and 1 base at J, leaving 7 bases unmatched. This CDR3 comprises 15 residues. In germline, CDR1 is PRHDT, CDR2 FYEKMQ (reference sequence).

Notes on this clone: This CDR3 is also generated by other DNA sequences in the sample. V is TRBV2 and J is TRBJ2-1; D remains unclear. The length of the CDR3 is 12 residues. Per germline, CDR1 SNHLY and CDR2 FYNNEI. V lost 6 bases, J lost 3 bases, and 6 bases lay in between. The CDR3 sequence: CASSDSYNEQFF. The CDR3 DNA reads as TGTGCCAGCAGCGATAGCTACAATGAGCAGTTCTTC.

The rearrangement links TRBV7-8 to TRBJ2-7; 9 bases map to TRBD1. The trim removed 5 bases at V and 4 bases at J, leaving 3 bases unmatched. CDR1 and CDR2 from the germline V gene are SGHVS and FQNEAQ. This CDR3 has 13 amino acids. CDR3 sequence: CASSKGQGYEQYV. CDR3 nucleotides: TGTGCCAGCAGCAAAGGACAGGGGTACGAGCAGTACGTC.

This clone was observed a few times. This chain connects TRBV27 to TRBJ2-2; D remains ambiguous. The CDR3 consists of 11 residues. The V end was cut by 5 bases, the J end by 4 bases, with 2 bases between. Germline V lookup: CDR1 MNHEY, CDR2 SMNVEV (reference sequence). The CDR3 here is CASSRTGELFF. CDR3 in DNA: TGTGCCAGCAGTCGCACCGGGGAGCTGTTTTTT.

The V gene is TRBV19, the J gene TRBJ2-1; D perhaps matches TRBD2 (6 bases). V lost 6 bases and J lost 5, with 17 bases in between. The CDR3 is 15 residues long. Per germline, CDR1 LNHDA and CDR2 SQIVND (reference sequence). The CDR3 nucleotides read TGTGCCAGTAGCCCCGGGGCTAGCGCCAACAATGAGCAGTTCTTC. As protein: CASSPGASANNEQFF.

The chain uses TRBV10-3 and TRBJ2-7; 12 bases match TRBD1. The germline CDR1 and CDR2 sequences are ENHRY and SYGVKD. The trim removed 10 bases at V and 6 bases at J, leaving 10 bases unmatched. The CDR3 spans 14 residues. CDR3 sequence reads: CATSLGQGAFEQYV. The CDR3 nucleotides are TGTGCCACTTCTTTGGGACAGGGGGCGTTCGAGCAGTACGTC.

V usage is TRBV3-1 (or the pseudogene TRBV3-2) and J usage is TRBJ2-7; 11 nucleotides agree with TRBD1. Germline V lookup: CDR1 LGHDT, CDR2 YNNKEL (reference sequence). CDR3 length: 15 amino acids. Losses at the gene ends were 3 bases for V and 4 bases for J; bases not matched to a gene: 5. CDR3 coding DNA: TGTGCCAGCAGCCAGGGGACAGGGGGACCATACGAGCAGTACTTC. Its protein product is CASSQGTGGPYEQYF.

This clone is a singleton in its sample. This chain joins TRBV7-2 and TRBJ1-5; unclear D gene. The V gene lost 5 bases and the J gene lost 0 bases, with 11 bases spanning the gap. Germline V gives CDR1 SGHTA, CDR2 FQGNSA. The CDR3 extends over 15 amino acids. This CDR3 reads CASSLKHSSNQPQHF. The DNA for the CDR3 is TGTGCCAGCAGCCTAAAGCACAGTAGCAATCAGCCCCAGCATTTT.

The V call is TRBV5-1, the J call TRBJ2-1, with TRBD2 matching 12 bases. J lost 1 base, V lost 4 bases, and 12 bases had no gene match. Germline CDR1 SGHRS, CDR2 YFSETQ. CDR3 length: 19 amino acids. In DNA, the CDR3 is TGCGCCAGCAGCCCTAACCCTGGACTAGCGGGATCTTCCTACAATGAGCAGTTCTTC. It codes for CASSPNPGLAGSSYNEQFF.

The chain links TRBV6-2 or TRBV6-3 to TRBJ2-7; 13 bases fit TRBD2. CDR3 length equals 15 residues. Germline CDR1 MNHEY, CDR2 SVGEGT. With 0 bases clipped from V and 9 bases from J, the junction kept 5 bases outside the gene matches. As DNA, the CDR3 is TGTGCCAGCAGTTACTCTGGGACTAGCGGGATGGTGCAGTACTTC. It codes for CASSYSGTSGMVQYF.

This chain joins TRBV4-3 and TRBJ1-6, with a possible D match to TRBD1 (5 bases). V was pared by 4 bases and J by 10 bases, with 14 bases between. CDR3 length: 14 residues. Germline loops: CDR1 LGHNA, CDR2 YSLEER. Here the CDR3 reads CASSPGLVGSPLHF. DNA for the CDR3: TGCGCCAGCAGCCCAGGGTTAGTCGGATCACCCCTCCACTTT.

This sequence joins TRBV3-1 (or the pseudogene TRBV3-2) and TRBJ2-1; 11 bases align to TRBD1. J lost 9 bases, V lost 8 bases, and 9 bases had no gene match. The CDR3 runs 14 residues. Germline V CDR1 and CDR2: LGHDT, YNNKEL (reference sequence). The CDR3 coding sequence is TGTGCCAGCCGTCGCTCCGGGACAGGGGGTGAGCAGTTCTTC. As protein: CASRRSGTGGEQFF.

This clone has just a few counts. This sequence joins TRBV19 and TRBJ2-3, with TRBD2 matching over 10 bases. Germline CDR1 is LNHDA and CDR2 is SQIVND (reference sequence). Trimming removed 5 bases from V and 2 bases from J; junction bases left unmatched: 4. The CDR3 length is 15 residues. The CDR3 protein is CASSSGLAATDTQYF. As DNA, the CDR3 is TGTGCCAGTAGTTCCGGACTAGCGGCCACAGATACGCAGTATTTT. The whole variable domain, filled in from reference TRBV19 and TRBJ2-3, reads DGGITQSPKYLFRKEGQNVTLSCEQNLNHDAMYWYRQDPGQGLRLIYYSQIVNDFQKGDIAEGYSVSREKKESFPLTVTSAQKNPTAFYLCASSSGLAATDTQYFGPGTRLTVL.